Listed below are T cell receptor beta chains from one sample, sequenced in a study of cytomegalovirus exposure and HLA in healthy donors. The data were produced by immunoSEQ multiplex PCR, yet TCRdb's version contains in-frame clones alone and is incomplete. The table lists 100,000 to 150,000 clones. Sequencing used PBMCs. The receptors come from a man aged 40-55 years in good health and CMV-seronegative. Both conserved end residues are part of each CDR3. D genes are given only for firm matches.

J	D	V	DNA	CDR3
TRBJ2-3	TRBD1	TRBV18	TGTGCCAGCTCACCACCGATTGGACAGGGCACAGATACGCAGTATTTT	CASSPPIGQGTDTQYF
TRBJ2-5	-	TRBV5-4	TGTGCCAGCAGCTTGGCCCCCAGGGCCCAAGAGACCCAGTACTTC	CASSLAPRAQETQYF
TRBJ2-7	TRBD2	TRBV9	TGTGCCAGCAGCGCCTCCCCGACTAGCCGCGAGCAGTACTTC	CASSASPTSREQYF
TRBJ2-6	TRBD1	TRBV6-4	TGTGCCAGCAGCGGGACAGGGGTCTCTGGGGCCAACGTCCTGACTTTC	CASSGTGVSGANVLTF
TRBJ2-5	-	TRBV5-1	TGCGCCAGCAGAGTATCAGGGGTGTTGGCAGAGACCCAGTACTTC	CASRVSGVLAETQYF
TRBJ2-5	-	TRBV5-4	TGTGCCAGCAGCGGGGACTTCCAAGAGACCCAGTACTTC	CASSGDFQETQYF
TRBJ2-3	-	TRBV5-1	TGCGCCAGCAATGAGGACAGACGCACTAGCACAGATACGCAGTATTTT	CASNEDRRTSTDTQYF
TRBJ2-1	TRBD2	TRBV7-7	TGTGCTAGCAGCCAGACCAGCGGGACCGAGCAGTTCTTC	CASSQTSGTEQFF
TRBJ1-1	-	TRBV7-9	TGTGCCAGCAGCTCGTATCGGGGGGGGAACACTGAAGCTTTCTTT	CASSSYRGGNTEAFF
TRBJ1-1	-	TRBV4-2	TGTGCCAGCAGCCAAGATATCCTCAGGGCCCTTGAAGCTTTCTTT	CASSQDILRALEAFF
TRBJ2-1	TRBD2	TRBV11-2	TGTGCCAGCAGCTTAGCACTAGCGGGGGAGGCTGAGCAGTTCTTC	CASSLALAGEAEQFF
TRBJ1-2	TRBD1	TRBV5-6	TGTGCCAGCAGTTCGCCGGGCAGGGGGATCTATGGCTACACCTTC	CASSSPGRGIYGYTF
TRBJ2-1	TRBD2	TRBV4-1	TGCGCCAGCAGCCAATGGCTAGCGGGAGGATCAACCTACAATGAGCAGTTCTTC	CASSQWLAGGSTYNEQFF
TRBJ2-2	TRBD2	TRBV11-2	TGTGCCAGCACCCTAGCGGTGGGAAGCGGGATCGACACCGGGGAGCTGTTTTTT	CASTLAVGSGIDTGELFF
TRBJ2-1	-	TRBV5-4	TGTGCCAGCAGCTTGCCCCAGGGTAATGAGCAGTTCTTC	CASSLPQGNEQFF
TRBJ1-1	-	TRBV6-1	TGTGCCAGCAGTGAAGGGTGGGGAGGGAACACTGAAGCTTTCTTT	CASSEGWGGNTEAFF
TRBJ2-2	-	TRBV7-6	TGTGCCAGCAGCCGAGAAGGGCCGGGGACCGGGGAGCTGTTTTTT	CASSREGPGTGELFF
TRBJ2-4	TRBD2	TRBV30	TGTGCCTGGAGTGTACGTGGAAGCGGGAGGGCCAGGGCCATTCAGTACTTC	CAWSVRGSGRARAIQYF
TRBJ2-7	-	TRBV5-1	TGCGCCAGCAGCTTGGTTATCTATGCGGGGCGGACCTACGAGCAGTACTTC	CASSLVIYAGRTYEQYF
TRBJ1-2	-	TRBV28	TGTGCCAGCAGTTTAACGACAGCTTATGGCTACACCTTC	CASSLTTAYGYTF
TRBJ2-7	-	TRBV11-3	TGTGCCAGCAGCCCGAATGGGGGCGGCGAGCAGTACTTC	CASSPNGGGEQYF
TRBJ2-5	TRBD1	TRBV10-3	TGTGCCATCAGGACAGGGGGAGAGACCCAGTACTTC	CAIRTGGETQYF
TRBJ1-1	-	TRBV30	TGTGCCTGGGGTAGGGGCAGAGAAGCTTTCTTT	CAWGRGREAFF
TRBJ1-2	-	TRBV7-3	TGTGCCAGCAGCTTAGATTCGGCGGGGGGCGCTAGGGGCTACACCTTC	CASSLDSAGGARGYTF
TRBJ1-2	-	TRBV9	TGTGCCAGCAGCGTAGGCAAACAGGGTTTTCCCCTTGGCTACACCTTC	CASSVGKQGFPLGYTF
TRBJ2-5	TRBD2	TRBV13	TGTGCCAGCAGCACTGGACTAGCGGGAGGGCCAGGAGAGACCCAGTACTTC	CASSTGLAGGPGETQYF
TRBJ2-1	-	TRBV30	TGTGCCTGGAGTGGTAGCGACTACAATGAGCAGTTCTTC	CAWSGSDYNEQFF
TRBJ2-2	TRBD2	TRBV7-9	TGTGCCAGCAGCCCCGGACTAGCGGGAGTAAGGTTGAACACCGGGGAGCTGTTTTTT	CASSPGLAGVRLNTGELFF
TRBJ2-5	-	TRBV11-2	TGTGCCAGCAGCTTTAGAGACCAAGAGACCCAGTACTTC	CASSFRDQETQYF
TRBJ2-1	-	TRBV29-1	TGCAGCGTTGAAGCTAAGACTAGTGAGCAGTTCTTC	CSVEAKTSEQFF
TRBJ1-4	-	TRBV6-1	TGTGCCAGCAGTGAATGGGGCCTGTGGGAAAAACTGTTTTTT	CASSEWGLWEKLFF
TRBJ2-7	TRBD2	TRBV2	TGTGCCAGCAAGGACGGGACTAGCCGCTCCTACGAGCAGTACTTC	CASKDGTSRSYEQYF
TRBJ1-2	-	TRBV28	TGTGCCAGCAGTTTTGGTCAGGATTACACCTTC	CASSFGQDYTF
TRBJ2-2	-	TRBV7-2	TGTGCCAGCACCCCGCGGGCAGGGGTTATCACCGGGGAGCTGTTTTTT	CASTPRAGVITGELFF
TRBJ1-2	-	TRBV5-1	TGCGCCGGCCACGACACGACGAACTATGGCTACACCTTC	CAGHDTTNYGYTF
TRBJ2-7	TRBD2	TRBV10-3	TGTGCCATCGGGGGGGGGATCCTCCAGCACTACGAGCAGTACTTC	CAIGGGILQHYEQYF
TRBJ1-1	-	TRBV5-3	TGTGCCAGAAGCTTGGAACAGGGTAGGAACACTGAAGCTTTCTTT	CARSLEQGRNTEAFF
TRBJ2-2	-	TRBV25-1	TGTGCCAGCAGTAGTGCCCAGGGTCCTAACACCGGGGAGCTGTTTTTT	CASSSAQGPNTGELFF
TRBJ1-1	TRBD1	TRBV6-6	TGTGCCAGCAGTGCACAGGGGGCGCTTACTGAAGCTTTCTTT	CASSAQGALTEAFF
TRBJ2-3	TRBD1	TRBV7-9	TGTGCCAGCAGCGGGACAGGAAGCACAGATACGCAGTATTTT	CASSGTGSTDTQYF
TRBJ2-2	TRBD1	TRBV11-2	TGTGCCAGCAGCCACCTCAGGGGGACCGGGGAGCTGTTTTTT	CASSHLRGTGELFF
TRBJ2-4	TRBD1	TRBV4-2	TGTGCCAGCAGCCAATTAGGGGACAGAAACATTCAGTACTTC	CASSQLGDRNIQYF
TRBJ1-2	TRBD1	TRBV27	TGTGCCAGCAGTTTGGACAGGAGCTATGGCTACACCTTC	CASSLDRSYGYTF
TRBJ2-1	TRBD2	TRBV10-3	TGTGCCATCCGGACTAGCGGGAGTGAGAATGAGCAGTTCTTC	CAIRTSGSENEQFF
TRBJ2-7	-	TRBV25-1	TGTGCCAGCAGCCCTAATCACGAGCAGTACTTC	CASSPNHEQYF
TRBJ2-6	-	TRBV28	TGTGCCAGCAGTAGACACTCTGGGGCCAACGTCCTGACTTTC	CASSRHSGANVLTF
TRBJ2-3	-	TRBV6-6	TGTGCCAGCAGTTACAGTCAGGGGAGGGAAGATACGCAGTATTTT	CASSYSQGREDTQYF